A selection of T cell receptor beta chains follows, all from one sample in a study of blood T cell repertoires in COVID-19. This table comes from immunoSEQ multiplex PCR, and its TCRdb copy is limited to in-frame clones, with some not included. The data show roughly 250,000 clones, approximately 86% seen once. The specimen was peripheral blood. These receptors all stem from a woman of 80 years or more with active or convalescent COVID-19. Each CDR3 is given with its conserved first and last residue. D genes are given only for firm matches. Clone size is given for some rows only: seen once, a few or many times, or a class if the clone is expanded.

v_call: TRBV3-1/TRBV3-2
cdr3_length: 14
j_call: TRBJ1-1
d_call: TRBD1
clone_size: NA
cdr3_nt: TGTGCCAGCAGATCGACAGGGTGGAACACTGAAGCTTTCTTT
cdr3_aa: CASRSTGWNTEAFF

v_call: TRBV2
cdr3_length: 15
j_call: TRBJ2-7
d_call: NA
clone_size: few
cdr3_nt: TGTGCCAGCAGTTGGGGAGCTGGAGGGCCAAGCGAGCAGTACTTC
cdr3_aa: CASSWGAGGPSEQYF

v_call: TRBV27
cdr3_length: 12
j_call: TRBJ2-1
d_call: TRBD2
clone_size: NA
cdr3_nt: TGTGCCAGCTCCTCGGGGGGCAATGAGCAGTTCTTC
cdr3_aa: CASSSGGNEQFF

v_call: TRBV28
cdr3_length: 16
j_call: TRBJ1-1
d_call: TRBD1
clone_size: NA
cdr3_nt: TGTGCCAGCAGGTCGGCAGGGGGCATAATGAGGACTGAAGCTTTCTTT
cdr3_aa: CASRSAGGIMRTEAFF

v_call: TRBV5-1
cdr3_length: 16
j_call: TRBJ2-4
d_call: TRBD2
clone_size: NA
cdr3_nt: TGCGCCAGCAGCTTGGGCGGGGGGGCCCCCAAAAACATTCAGTACTTC
cdr3_aa: CASSLGGGAPKNIQYF

v_call: TRBV2
cdr3_length: 13
j_call: TRBJ2-7
d_call: TRBD1
clone_size: NA
cdr3_nt: TGTGCCAGCAGTGACAGGGGGCTTTACGAGCAGTACTTC
cdr3_aa: CASSDRGLYEQYF

v_call: TRBV7-9
cdr3_length: 17
j_call: TRBJ1-5
d_call: NA
clone_size: NA
cdr3_nt: TGTGCCAGCAGTCTAGGTAGGGGGGGCTACCAGGGACAGCCCCAGCATTTT
cdr3_aa: CASSLGRGGYQGQPQHF

v_call: TRBV10-2
cdr3_length: 20
j_call: TRBJ2-1
d_call: TRBD2
clone_size: NA
cdr3_nt: TGCGCCAGCAGTGAGTCCCCGGGACTAGCGGGAGCCGACCTGGTTAATGAGCAGTTCTTC
cdr3_aa: CASSESPGLAGADLVNEQFF

v_call: TRBV25-1
cdr3_length: 16
j_call: TRBJ2-2
d_call: TRBD1
clone_size: NA
cdr3_nt: TGTGCCAGCCAAGACCCGGGACAGGGGAACACCGGGGAGCTGTTTTTT
cdr3_aa: CASQDPGQGNTGELFF

v_call: TRBV5-4
cdr3_length: 15
j_call: TRBJ2-7
d_call: TRBD2
clone_size: NA
cdr3_nt: TGTGCCAGCAGCTTGGGAGCGGGAGGGGTTGGCGAGCAGTACTTC
cdr3_aa: CASSLGAGGVGEQYF

v_call: TRBV9
cdr3_length: 15
j_call: TRBJ2-1
d_call: TRBD2
clone_size: NA
cdr3_nt: TGTGCCAGCAGCGGGAGCGGGACCTCTTACAATGAGCAGTTCTTC
cdr3_aa: CASSGSGTSYNEQFF

v_call: TRBV30
cdr3_length: 15
j_call: TRBJ1-1
d_call: NA
clone_size: NA
cdr3_nt: TGTGCCTGGAGAATGACAGGTCGGCTGAGCACTGAAGCTTTCTTT
cdr3_aa: CAWRMTGRLSTEAFF

v_call: TRBV2
cdr3_length: 15
j_call: TRBJ2-1
d_call: TRBD2
clone_size: NA
cdr3_nt: TGTGCCAGCAGAGTAGCGGGGGGGCGTGGCAATGAGCAGTTCTTC
cdr3_aa: CASRVAGGRGNEQFF

v_call: TRBV30
cdr3_length: 16
j_call: TRBJ1-5
d_call: NA
clone_size: NA
cdr3_nt: TGTGCCTGGAGTGCAAGGGGGATAGTGGGCAATCAGCCCCAGCATTTT
cdr3_aa: CAWSARGIVGNQPQHF

v_call: TRBV5-1
cdr3_length: 18
j_call: TRBJ2-1
d_call: TRBD2
clone_size: once
cdr3_nt: TGCGCCAGCAGCTTAGGCCGTGGATGGGCGGGGGGCTTGAATGAGCAGTTCTTC
cdr3_aa: CASSLGRGWAGGLNEQFF

v_call: TRBV4-1
cdr3_length: 14
j_call: TRBJ2-7
d_call: NA
clone_size: NA
cdr3_nt: TGCGCCAGCAGCCAAGACCAGGGGACCTACGAGCAGTACTTC
cdr3_aa: CASSQDQGTYEQYF

v_call: TRBV5-1
cdr3_length: 14
j_call: TRBJ1-4
d_call: TRBD1
clone_size: NA
cdr3_nt: TGCGCCAGCAAGGCGACAGGGCCAAATGAAAAACTGTTTTTT
cdr3_aa: CASKATGPNEKLFF

v_call: TRBV5-1
cdr3_length: 14
j_call: TRBJ1-4
d_call: TRBD1
clone_size: few
cdr3_nt: TGCGCCAGCAGCTCGGACAGGGGGAATGAAAAACTGTTTTTT
cdr3_aa: CASSSDRGNEKLFF

v_call: TRBV24-1
cdr3_length: 13
j_call: TRBJ1-3
d_call: NA
clone_size: NA
cdr3_nt: TGTGCCACCAGTGATTATCAGGGCGGCACCATATATTTT
cdr3_aa: CATSDYQGGTIYF

v_call: TRBV28
cdr3_length: 13
j_call: TRBJ1-5
d_call: TRBD1
clone_size: once
cdr3_nt: TGTGCCAGCAGGACAGGGAGCAATCAGCCCCAGCATTTT
cdr3_aa: CASRTGSNQPQHF

v_call: TRBV2
cdr3_length: 13
j_call: TRBJ1-2
d_call: TRBD1
clone_size: NA
cdr3_nt: TGTGCCAGCAGTGGGGACAGGGGTTATGGCTACACCTTC
cdr3_aa: CASSGDRGYGYTF

v_call: TRBV12-3/TRBV12-4
cdr3_length: 12
j_call: TRBJ1-2
d_call: TRBD1
clone_size: few
cdr3_nt: TGTGCCAGCAGCTGGACAGGTCTCGGCTACACCTTC
cdr3_aa: CASSWTGLGYTF

v_call: TRBV7-9
cdr3_length: 15
j_call: TRBJ2-1
d_call: TRBD2
clone_size: NA
cdr3_nt: TGTGCCAGCAGCCGCGGACTAGCGGGAATCAATGAGCAGTTCTTC
cdr3_aa: CASSRGLAGINEQFF

v_call: TRBV21-1
cdr3_length: 17
j_call: TRBJ2-7
d_call: NA
clone_size: NA
cdr3_nt: TGTGCCAGCAGCTCACAGATCGGACTAGCGCATACCTACGAGCAGTACTTC
cdr3_aa: CASSSQIGLAHTYEQYF

v_call: TRBV19
cdr3_length: 16
j_call: TRBJ1-1
d_call: NA
clone_size: NA
cdr3_nt: TGTGCCAGTAGTATAGGGGCGGGACGGATGAACACTGAAGCTTTCTTT
cdr3_aa: CASSIGAGRMNTEAFF

v_call: TRBV3-1/TRBV3-2
cdr3_length: 17
j_call: TRBJ2-2
d_call: TRBD2
clone_size: NA
cdr3_nt: TGTGCCAGCAGCCAAGAGCCTAGCGGCTCTATGACCGGGGAGCTGTTTTTT
cdr3_aa: CASSQEPSGSMTGELFF

v_call: TRBV19
cdr3_length: 17
j_call: TRBJ1-2
d_call: NA
clone_size: NA
cdr3_nt: TGTGCCAGTAGGAACGCCCGCGGGAGGGACCTTAACTATGGCTACACCTTC
cdr3_aa: CASRNARGRDLNYGYTF

v_call: TRBV19
cdr3_length: 16
j_call: TRBJ2-1
d_call: TRBD2
clone_size: NA
cdr3_nt: TGTGCCAGTAGTACCGAAGGACTAGCGGGGTACAATGAGCAGTTCTTC
cdr3_aa: CASSTEGLAGYNEQFF

v_call: TRBV7-8
cdr3_length: 15
j_call: TRBJ1-4
d_call: TRBD1
clone_size: NA
cdr3_nt: TGTGCCAGCAGCATAAGACAGGGGGCTAATGAAAAACTGTTTTTT
cdr3_aa: CASSIRQGANEKLFF

v_call: TRBV5-1
cdr3_length: 16
j_call: TRBJ2-7
d_call: TRBD1
clone_size: NA
cdr3_nt: TGCGCCAGCAGCTTGACCTCCGGGACAGGGTCCTACGAGCAGTACTTC
cdr3_aa: CASSLTSGTGSYEQYF

v_call: TRBV6-5
cdr3_length: 15
j_call: TRBJ1-5
d_call: TRBD1
clone_size: NA
cdr3_nt: TGTGCCAGCAGTACAGGGGCGCCGGGCAATCAGCCCCAGCATTTT
cdr3_aa: CASSTGAPGNQPQHF

v_call: TRBV24-1
cdr3_length: 13
j_call: TRBJ2-3
d_call: NA
clone_size: NA
cdr3_nt: TGTGCCACCAGAGGACTGGGGACAGATACGCAGTATTTT
cdr3_aa: CATRGLGTDTQYF

v_call: TRBV30
cdr3_length: 15
j_call: TRBJ1-5
d_call: TRBD1
clone_size: NA
cdr3_nt: TGTGCCTGGAGTGTTGGGACAGGGCCCAATCAGCCCCAGCATTTT
cdr3_aa: CAWSVGTGPNQPQHF

v_call: TRBV6-6
cdr3_length: 16
j_call: TRBJ1-4
d_call: NA
clone_size: NA
cdr3_nt: TGTGCCAGCAGTTACCAGAACCCCGCAACTAATGAAAAACTGTTTTTT
cdr3_aa: CASSYQNPATNEKLFF

v_call: TRBV3-1/TRBV3-2
cdr3_length: 15
j_call: TRBJ1-3
d_call: NA
clone_size: NA
cdr3_nt: TGTGCCAGCGTGGGGAGATACCCCTCTGGAAACACCATATATTTT
cdr3_aa: CASVGRYPSGNTIYF

v_call: TRBV5-1
cdr3_length: 15
j_call: TRBJ1-2
d_call: TRBD1
clone_size: NA
cdr3_nt: TGCGCCAGCAGCTTGGCCGGCAGGGGGAACTATGGCTACACCTTC
cdr3_aa: CASSLAGRGNYGYTF

v_call: TRBV5-4
cdr3_length: 12
j_call: TRBJ1-1
d_call: TRBD1
clone_size: NA
cdr3_nt: TGTGCCAGCAGTTACAGGGGAACTGAAGCTTTCTTT
cdr3_aa: CASSYRGTEAFF

v_call: TRBV5-6
cdr3_length: 14
j_call: TRBJ2-1
d_call: TRBD2
clone_size: NA
cdr3_nt: TGTGCCAGCAGCCAAAGACTAGCGGGGGGGAAGCAGTTCTTC
cdr3_aa: CASSQRLAGGKQFF

v_call: TRBV24-1
cdr3_length: 18
j_call: TRBJ2-3
d_call: NA
clone_size: NA
cdr3_nt: TGTGCCACCAGTGATTCGCGGGACAGCCCCCACTCCTTAGATACGCAGTATTTT
cdr3_aa: CATSDSRDSPHSLDTQYF

v_call: TRBV3-1/TRBV3-2
cdr3_length: 16
j_call: TRBJ2-3
d_call: TRBD2
clone_size: NA
cdr3_nt: TGTGCCAGCAGCCGGGGACTAGCGGGCCGCACAGATACGCAGTATTTT
cdr3_aa: CASSRGLAGRTDTQYF

v_call: TRBV7-9
cdr3_length: 13
j_call: TRBJ1-2
d_call: NA
clone_size: once
cdr3_nt: TGTGCCAGCAGCCGGAGGGGGGGCGATGGCTACACCTTC
cdr3_aa: CASSRRGGDGYTF

v_call: TRBV2
cdr3_length: 14
j_call: TRBJ2-1
d_call: TRBD2
clone_size: NA
cdr3_nt: TGTGCCAGCAGTCGGACTAGCGGGAGAGGTGAGCAGTTCTTC
cdr3_aa: CASSRTSGRGEQFF

v_call: TRBV28
cdr3_length: 15
j_call: TRBJ2-5
d_call: TRBD2
clone_size: few
cdr3_nt: TGTGCCAGCAGCCAAGGACTAGCCGACCAAGAGACCCAGTACTTC
cdr3_aa: CASSQGLADQETQYF

v_call: TRBV10-3
cdr3_length: 13
j_call: TRBJ1-5
d_call: TRBD1
clone_size: NA
cdr3_nt: TGTGCCATCATGAAGGACAGGGAGGGTCCCCAGCATTTT
cdr3_aa: CAIMKDREGPQHF

v_call: TRBV29-1
cdr3_length: 11
j_call: TRBJ2-1
d_call: NA
clone_size: NA
cdr3_nt: TGCAGCGTTTCTGGCCACAATGAGCAGTTCTTC
cdr3_aa: CSVSGHNEQFF

v_call: TRBV27
cdr3_length: 17
j_call: TRBJ2-1
d_call: TRBD1
clone_size: NA
cdr3_nt: TGTGCCAGCAGTTTATCGTGGCGAGGGGGCCAGCGTAATGAGCAGTTCTTC
cdr3_aa: CASSLSWRGGQRNEQFF

v_call: TRBV5-1
cdr3_length: 13
j_call: TRBJ1-2
d_call: TRBD1
clone_size: NA
cdr3_nt: TGCGCCAGCAGTTTGGGGGACAGCTATGGCTACACCTTC
cdr3_aa: CASSLGDSYGYTF

v_call: TRBV18
cdr3_length: 17
j_call: TRBJ1-1
d_call: NA
clone_size: NA
cdr3_nt: TGTGCCAGCTCTCCTCGGGGGGGGCAAGGAATGAACACTGAAGCTTTCTTT
cdr3_aa: CASSPRGGQGMNTEAFF

v_call: TRBV6-5
cdr3_length: 14
j_call: TRBJ1-1
d_call: NA
clone_size: NA
cdr3_nt: TGTGCCAGCAGACCCCTGACAGTGAACACTGAAGCTTTCTTT
cdr3_aa: CASRPLTVNTEAFF

v_call: TRBV5-1
cdr3_length: 16
j_call: TRBJ2-1
d_call: NA
clone_size: NA
cdr3_nt: TGCGCCAGCAGCTTGCGGGCCAGCGGACCCTACAATGAGCAGTTCTTC
cdr3_aa: CASSLRASGPYNEQFF

v_call: TRBV28
cdr3_length: 16
j_call: TRBJ2-2
d_call: NA
clone_size: once
cdr3_nt: TGTGCCAGCAATCGTGGACTATCTTTCGTTACCGGGGAGCTGTTTTTT
cdr3_aa: CASNRGLSFVTGELFF

v_call: TRBV18
cdr3_length: 15
j_call: TRBJ1-1
d_call: TRBD1
clone_size: NA
cdr3_nt: TGTGCCAGCTCACCAATCCGACAGGGAAACACTGAAGCTTTCTTT
cdr3_aa: CASSPIRQGNTEAFF

v_call: TRBV29-1
cdr3_length: 11
j_call: TRBJ2-7
d_call: NA
clone_size: NA
cdr3_nt: TGCAGCGCCCAGAACTCCTACGAGCAGTACTTC
cdr3_aa: CSAQNSYEQYF

v_call: TRBV9
cdr3_length: 17
j_call: TRBJ1-4
d_call: TRBD1
clone_size: NA
cdr3_nt: TGTGCCAGCAGCGCAGCCTCCCAGGGGGCGTATAGAGAAAAACTGTTTTTT
cdr3_aa: CASSAASQGAYREKLFF

v_call: TRBV10-2
cdr3_length: 15
j_call: TRBJ1-1
d_call: NA
clone_size: NA
cdr3_nt: TGCGCCAGCAGTGAGCCCGGCAACGGGTTGACTGAAGCTTTCTTT
cdr3_aa: CASSEPGNGLTEAFF